Listed here is a single T cell receptor beta chain. Many counts were recorded for this clonotype. Its antigen remains undetermined. No per-base quality is available; no much larger clone lies one base away. The sample originates from a study of CD8 T cells in ankylosing spondylitis (dated by TCRdb to the late 2010s). Context from the whole study: The study set out to find disease-linked TCR variants by profiling T cell receptor beta repertoires in ankylosing spondylitis patients and healthy donors. The full study cohort comprised 25 ankylosing spondylitis patients and 85 to 120 healthy donors. Samples of peripheral blood were taken, and for ankylosing spondylitis patients, synovial fluid was collected as well.

Study-level results and caveats: The disease-linked clones showed a CD8+ phenotype and occurred at relatively low frequencies in peripheral blood. Some motif variants were previously reported in synovial fluid and blood of reactive arthritis patients, suggesting common disease-initiation mechanisms. Blood from ankylosing spondylitis patients appeared to be characterized by a TCR beta motif made up of about 8 highly homologous amino acid variants. The disease-linked clones were reported to be significantly enriched in matched synovial fluid samples from ankylosing spondylitis patients.

Data came from an Illumina HiSeq 2500. Quantitative 5'-RACE with molecular barcodes was the method used to prepare the TCR beta libraries. As for the original processing: To identify disease-linked TCR variants, a new computational method was used, one built on a probabilistic model of VDJ rearrangement. TCRdb reworked the public reads: Q25 trimming with fastp, MiXCR clone assembly, productive beta chains retained. Entries are consolidated by CDR3 protein sequence, retaining the most common genes and DNA. For this entry, the V and J calls and clone size follow TCRdb and not the study's own pipeline. Recorded for this sample are 130,000 or so distinct CDR3 sequences; 6.5% to 9% of them occurred a single time. The top ten clonotypes cover over 9% of the sample. The CDR3 runs 15 amino acids, cysteine and phenylalanine included. Only CDR3 DNA is held: 45 bases, read in frame from base 1. V is trimmed back by 3 bases and J by 7 bases, and the junction contains 8 bases that no gene match accounts for. The germline V gene provides CDR1 SGHTA and CDR2 FQGNSA.

Sequenced input: blood, either unsorted or a sorted T cell fraction (not recorded which). The receptor was derived from a male donor with ankylosing spondylitis or in good health (not recorded which). The V and J genes are TRBV7-2 and TRBJ2-1; TRBD1 agrees with 8 junctional bases. The sequenced DNA is TGTGCCAGCAGCTTCGACAGGGGAAGTGGGAATGAGCAGTTCTTC. It codes for CASSFDRGSGNEQFF.